The source of this T cell receptor (beta chain) is a study of blood T cells in healthy people across ages. For the second PCR, which ran for about 6 to 11 cycles, a sample-barcoded 5' primer and a J-beta primer mix were used. From each sample, at least 2.5 million paired-end reads containing CDR3 were obtained. TCRdb processed the 5' RACE reads anew with MiXCR; each CDR3 protein has one entry. The data show hundreds of thousands of distinct CDR3 sequences, with 20% to 25% seen just once and roughly 3.7% held by the top ten. Comment on this clonotype: The antigen remains unidentified.

General observations from the study: For the donors, CMV status was unknown and possibly confounded expanded clonotype changes.

Sample: blood. This TCR was sampled from a man between 65 and 85 years old in good health.

CDR3 DNA sequence: TGTGCCAGCGTTCCGGGACAGGGTATTAATGAGCAGTTCTTC. This encodes CASVPGQGINEQFF. The V call is TRBV2, the J call TRBJ2-1; 9 nucleotides line up with TRBD1. The CDR3 extends over 14 amino acids. The V gene's germline CDR1 is SNHLY and CDR2 FYNNEI. Trimming removed 8 bases from V and 7 bases from J; junction bases left unmatched: 9. Supplemented by reference TRBV2 and TRBJ2-1, the full variable domain reads EPEVTQTPSHQVTQMGQEVILRCVPISNHLYFYWYRQILGQKVEFLVSFYNNEISEKSEIFDDQFSVERPDGSNFTLKIRSTKLEDSAMYFCASVPGQGINEQFFGPGTRLTVL.